These 25 T cell receptor beta chains originate from one sample sequenced in a study of blood T cell repertoires in COVID-19. TCRdb's table, derived via immunoSEQ multiplex PCR, lists solely in-frame clones and lacks some. Of 200,000 to 250,000 clones in the sample, roughly 84% were seen once. Sequencing used peripheral blood. These receptors were obtained from a man aged 35-49 years with acute or convalescent COVID-19.

The rearrangement links TRBV6-2 or TRBV6-3 to TRBJ2-2; a weak D match, TRBD1 (5 bases). V was shortened by 5 bases and J by 7 bases, with 14 bases between the two germline ends. CDR3 size: 14 residues. Germline CDR1 and CDR2: MNHEY and SVGEGT. The chain's CDR3 is CASSPRQSIGELFF. The CDR3 nucleotides read TGTGCCAGCAGTCCCCGACAGTCGATCGGGGAGCTGTTTTTT.

J is TRBJ2-6 and V is TRBV30, with 10 bases fitting TRBD1. CDR1 GTSNPN and CDR2 SVGIG come from the germline V gene (reference sequence). The trim removed 0 bases at V and 0 bases at J, leaving 5 bases unmatched. The CDR3 totals 18 residues. In nucleotides, the CDR3 is TGTGCCTGGAGTGTCTGGGACAGGGGCCTCTCTGGGGCCAACGTCCTGACTTTC. Encoded protein: CAWSVWDRGLSGANVLTF.

The chain has TRBV29-1 and TRBJ1-2; D is possibly TRBD1 (6 bases). The CDR3 consists of 13 residues. Trimming stripped 4 bases from V and 1 base from J, with 10 bases between. Per the germline V gene, CDR1 is SQVTM and CDR2 is ANQGSEA. The CDR3 bases are TGCAGCGTTGTGGGACACCTTAACTATGGCTACACCTTC. Amino acids: CSVVGHLNYGYTF. Looking up the rest from reference TRBV29-1 and TRBJ1-2 gives the full variable domain: SAVISQKPSRDICQRGTSLTIQCQVDSQVTMMFWYRQQPGQSLTLIATANQGSEATYESGFVIDKFPISRPNLTFSTLTVSNMSPEDSSIYLCSVVGHLNYGYTFGSGTRLTVV.

This clone has a single count. The V call is TRBV9, the J call TRBJ2-3, with 9 bases lining up with TRBD1. J lost 6 bases, V lost 4 bases, and 9 bases had no gene match. CDR1 and CDR2 from the germline V gene are SGDLS and YYNGEE. The CDR3 is 15 amino acids. CDR3 nucleotide sequence: TGTGCCAGCAGCTTAAGTCACAGGGGGCCCGATACGCAGTATTTT. Amino acids: CASSLSHRGPDTQYF.

J is TRBJ1-5 and V is TRBV6-5; TRBD1 matches 7 bases. Germline V gives CDR1 MNHEY, CDR2 SVGAGI. The trim removed 7 bases at V and 6 bases at J, leaving 9 bases unmatched. There are 14 residues in the CDR3. CDR3 in amino acids: CASIRTGGGQPQHF. The CDR3 DNA is TGTGCCAGCATCCGGACAGGTGGGGGTCAGCCCCAGCATTTT.

The chain joins TRBV5-4 to TRBJ2-5, with 12 bases lining up with TRBD2. The germline V gene encodes CDR1 SGHNT and CDR2 YYREEE (reference sequence). CDR3 length: 13 amino acids. J lost 7 bases, V lost 7 bases, and 5 bases had no gene match. The CDR3 spells CASATSGGGTQYF. In DNA, the CDR3 is TGTGCCAGCGCGACTAGCGGGGGTGGGACCCAGTACTTC. Supplemented by reference TRBV5-4 and TRBJ2-5, the full variable domain reads ETGVTQSPTHLIKTRGQQVTLRCSSQSGHNTVSWYQQALGQGPQFIFQYYREEENGRGNFPPRFSGLQFPNYSSELNVNALELDDSALYLCASATSGGGTQYFGPGTRLLVL.

J is TRBJ1-1 and V is TRBV7-9; D unclear. The germline V gene encodes CDR1 SEHNR and CDR2 FQNEAQ (reference sequence). The ends were cut back, 5 bases at V and 2 bases at J, with 9 bases in the middle. The CDR3 has 13 amino acids. This CDR3 is CASSPRGNTEAFF. As DNA, the CDR3 is TGTGCCAGCAGCCCCCGAGGCAACACTGAAGCTTTCTTT.

The table lists this clone with a count of one. For the CDR3, the DNA is TGTGCCAGCAGCGTAGATGGCAGTAACACCGGGGAGCTGTTTTTT. It codes for CASSVDGSNTGELFF. The rearrangement links TRBV9 to TRBJ2-2; no definite D call. This CDR3 spans 15 amino acids. Trimming removed 0 bases at V and 2 bases at J, with 8 bases between. Germline loops: CDR1 SGDLS, CDR2 YYNGEE.

V is TRBV6-2 or TRBV6-3 and J is TRBJ1-6; 7 bases are a match to TRBD1. With V trimmed by 4 bases and J by 10 bases, 7 bases remained unmatched. CDR1 MNHEY and CDR2 SVGEGT come from the germline V gene. This CDR3 is 14 amino acids long. The CDR3 sequence: CASSSGTEGSPLHF. The DNA of the CDR3 is TGTGCCAGCAGTTCCGGGACAGAGGGATCACCCCTCCACTTT.

As for this clone: The same CDR3 can be traced to other DNA sequences in this sample. The chain employs TRBV5-8 and TRBJ1-6; a weak D match, TRBD1 (5 bases). CDR1 is SGHTS, CDR2 YDEGEE, per germline. V dropped 0 bases and J dropped 7 bases, with 8 bases sitting between them. This CDR3 contains 14 residues. CDR3 DNA: TGTGCCAGCAGCTTGGGGCAGGGAAATTCACCCCTCCACTTT. Amino acid sequence: CASSLGQGNSPLHF.

The V and J genes are TRBV12-3 or TRBV12-4 and TRBJ1-1; no reliable D call. Trimming took 5 bases from V and 3 from J, leaving 7 bases between them. CDR3 length: 12 residues. The CDR3 reads CASSHQDTEAFF. The CDR3 coding sequence is TGTGCCAGCAGTCATCAGGACACTGAAGCTTTCTTT.

The chain has TRBV5-8 and TRBJ2-5; TRBD1 is a possible D gene (6 bases). The CDR3 runs 15 residues. CDR1 and CDR2 from the germline V gene are SGHTS and YDEGEE. V gave up 4 bases and J gave up 7 bases, with 20 bases separating them. CDR3 in DNA: TGTGCCAGCAGCGGGCTAGCAGGGGATTGGGGGACCCAGTACTTC. Translation: CASSGLAGDWGTQYF.

The rearrangement uses TRBV5-1 and TRBJ2-5; 9 nucleotides match TRBD2. Germline values: CDR1 SGHRS, CDR2 YFSETQ. V lost 7 bases, J lost 5 bases, and 15 bases stayed unmatched. This CDR3 is built from 16 residues. This CDR3 reads CASQTPGLAGVETQYF. Written as DNA, the CDR3 is TGCGCCAGCCAGACGCCGGGACTAGCAGGGGTGGAGACCCAGTACTTC.

The gene calls are TRBV5-8 and TRBJ2-5, with D possibly TRBD2 on 6 matching bases. The CDR3 extends over 15 amino acids. Germline V gene sequence: CDR1 SGHTS, CDR2 YDEGEE. The V and J ends lost 3 bases and 0 bases respectively, with 12 bases between them. CDR3: CASSSGLRYQETQYF. CDR3 DNA sequence: TGTGCCAGCAGCTCGGGACTCCGGTACCAAGAGACCCAGTACTTC.

The CDR3 nucleotides read TGTGCCAGCAGCCAAGAGCCTAGCGCCTACGAGCAGTACTTC. Its translation: CASSQEPSAYEQYF. This chain joins TRBV3-1 (or the pseudogene TRBV3-2) and TRBJ2-7, with D maybe TRBD2 (6 bases). CDR1 is LGHDT and CDR2 is YNNKEL in the germline V gene (reference sequence). Trimming took 0 bases from V and 2 from J, leaving 8 bases between them. The CDR3 consists of 14 residues.

In nucleotides, the CDR3 is TGCGCCAGCAGCTTGGGGGACAGGGCCTACAATGAGCAGTTCTTC. As protein: CASSLGDRAYNEQFF. V and J are TRBV5-1 and TRBJ2-1; 9 bases map to TRBD1. Per germline, CDR1 SGHRS and CDR2 YFSETQ. This CDR3 is 15 amino acids long. With 0 bases clipped from V and 2 bases from J, the junction kept 0 bases outside the gene matches. Full variable domain (missing parts from reference TRBV5-1 and TRBJ2-1): KAGVTQTPRYLIKTRGQQVTLSCSPISGHRSVSWYQQTPGQGLQFLFEYFSETQRNKGNFPGRFSGRQFSNSRSEMNVSTLELGDSALYLCASSLGDRAYNEQFFGPGTRLTVL.

The chain joins TRBV7-8 to TRBJ1-6; D remains unclear. Germline lookup yields CDR1 SGHVS and CDR2 FQNEAQ. V shed 5 bases and J shed 2 bases, with 13 bases lying between them. CDR3 size: 16 residues. CDR3 loop: CASSTRGRTYNSPLHF. The CDR3 bases are TGTGCCAGCAGCACGAGAGGGAGGACCTATAATTCACCCCTCCACTTT.

A single count supports this clone. The rearrangement uses TRBV28 and TRBJ1-2; D remains ambiguous. CDR3 size: 13 residues. V was trimmed by 8 bases and J by 4 bases, leaving 14 bases between them. CDR1 and CDR2 from the germline V gene are MDHEN and SYDVKM. For the CDR3, the DNA is TGTGCCAGCGTTGTAGCGGGATCCTATGGCTACACCTTC. It translates to CASVVAGSYGYTF.

This clone was picked up a small number of times. The rearrangement links TRBV4-1 to TRBJ2-5; 9 nucleotides agree with TRBD2. The CDR3 has 15 residues. CDR1 MGHRA and CDR2 YSYEKL come from the germline V gene. The junction had 3 bases not matched to a gene; V was cut back by 1 base and J by 3 bases. The CDR3 nucleotides are TGCGCCAGCAGCCAAGGAGTAGCGGGGGAAGAGACCCAGTACTTC. Its translation is CASSQGVAGEETQYF.

This chain joins TRBV18 and TRBJ1-6; D ambiguous. The CDR3 length is 16 residues. Germline loops: CDR1 KGHSH, CDR2 LQKENI. Trimming pared 2 bases from V and 7 bases from J, leaving 15 bases between. Here the CDR3 reads CASSPYGPSNNSPLHF. For the CDR3, the DNA is TGTGCCAGCTCACCATATGGCCCAAGTAACAATTCACCCCTCCACTTT. Looking up the rest from reference TRBV18 and TRBJ1-6 gives the full variable domain: NAGVMQNPRHLVRRRGQEARLRCSPMKGHSHVYWYRQLPEEGLKFMVYLQKENIIDESGMPKERFSAEFPKEGPSILRIQQVVRGDSAAYFCASSPYGPSNNSPLHFGNGTRLTVT.

This rearrangement joins TRBV27 to TRBJ2-2; D may be TRBD1 (6 bases). CDR3 length equals 14 residues. Trimming pared 7 bases from V and 2 bases from J, leaving 11 bases between. CDR1 and CDR2 from the germline V gene are MNHEY and SMNVEV (reference sequence). The DNA for the CDR3 is TGTGCCAGCAAAGGGGACACCAACACCGGGGAGCTGTTTTTT. Its protein product is CASKGDTNTGELFF.

The rearrangement links TRBV10-3 to TRBJ2-7; TRBD2 matches at 7 bases. CDR1 is ENHRY, CDR2 SYGVKD, per germline. Trimming cost V 3 bases and J 7 bases; bases outside gene matches: 9. CDR3 size: 14 residues. The CDR3 nucleotides read TGTGCCATCAGTGACGGGACTAAGTCCTGGGAGCAGTACTTC. Amino acids: CAISDGTKSWEQYF.

The chain combines TRBV5-1 with TRBJ1-6; TRBD1 might be the D (6 bases). The CDR3 has 17 residues. Trimming pared 6 bases from V and 0 bases from J, leaving 16 bases between. Germline values: CDR1 SGHRS, CDR2 YFSETQ. The CDR3 sequence is CASTGQLSSSYNSPLHF. CDR3 nucleotide sequence: TGCGCCAGCACTGGACAGTTATCTAGCTCCTATAATTCACCCCTCCACTTT.

This chain uses TRBV10-1 with TRBJ1-2, with 7 bases that match TRBD1. Germline V CDR1 and CDR2: WNHNN, SYGVQD (reference sequence). The CDR3 is made up of 14 amino acids. Trimming cost V 6 bases and J 4 bases; bases outside gene matches: 8. For the CDR3, the DNA is TGCGCCAGCAGGTACAGGGGTCCCCCCTATGGCTACACCTTC. Amino acid sequence: CASRYRGPPYGYTF.

V gene TRBV7-2 combines with J gene TRBJ2-7, with 12 positions matching TRBD2. This CDR3 contains 15 residues. Germline trimming cut 6 bases from V and 4 bases from J; bases unmatched to any gene: 7. In germline, CDR1 is SGHTA, CDR2 FQGNSA. The CDR3 DNA is TGTGCCAGCAGTCATACTAGCGGGGGGCCGTACGAGCAGTACTTC. Protein product: CASSHTSGGPYEQYF.